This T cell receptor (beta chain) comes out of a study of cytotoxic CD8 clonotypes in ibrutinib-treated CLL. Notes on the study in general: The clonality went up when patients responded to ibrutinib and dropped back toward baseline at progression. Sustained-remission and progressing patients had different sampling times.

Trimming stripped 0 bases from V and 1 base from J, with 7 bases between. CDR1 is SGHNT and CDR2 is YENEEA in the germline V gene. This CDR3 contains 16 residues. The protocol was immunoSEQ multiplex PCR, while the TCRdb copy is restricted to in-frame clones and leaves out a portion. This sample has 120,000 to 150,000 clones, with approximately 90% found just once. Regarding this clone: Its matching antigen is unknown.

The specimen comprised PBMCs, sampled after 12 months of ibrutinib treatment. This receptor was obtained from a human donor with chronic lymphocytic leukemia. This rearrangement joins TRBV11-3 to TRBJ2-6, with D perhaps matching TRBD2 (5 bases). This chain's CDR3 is CASSLDGVSGANVLTF. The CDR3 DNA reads TGTGCCAGCAGCTTAGACGGGGTATCTGGGGCCAACGTCCTGACTTTC.